The clone carrying this T cell receptor beta chain ranks as large. Each library started from roughly 16 ng of total RNA using the QIAseq Immune Repertoire TCR panel. TCRdb re-called the reads through MiXCR, storing one row per CDR3 protein. The sample gives about 250 distinct CDR3 sequences, 6% of which show up once; around 55% is in the top ten. This record comes from a study of circulating CD8 cells and anti-PD-1 response in melanoma. Sorting of live CD3+CD8+TCRalphabeta+ cells by PD-1 and/or TIGIT gave four subsets. The V end was cut by 3 bases, the J end by 4 bases, with 7 bases between. In germline, CDR1 is ENHRY, CDR2 SYGVKD. This CDR3 contains 13 residues.

This material consisted of CD8+ T cells from PBMCs, taken at baseline or after one month of anti-PD-1 therapy (not recorded which). The TCR originated in a human donor with melanoma. The chain has TRBV10-3 and TRBJ2-1; unclear D gene. This CDR3 is CAISDQVYNEQFF. The CDR3 region has the DNA TGTGCCATCAGTGACCAGGTGTACAATGAGCAGTTCTTC.